Shown below are 21 T cell receptor beta chains from a single sample sequenced in a study of shared clonotypes between healthy human individuals. Libraries were prepared by immunoSEQ multiplex PCR; TCRdb keeps only in-frame clonotypes and omits some of them. The sample consists of 2 million to 2.5 million clones, approximately 95% of them appearing once. Sequences were obtained from naive CD4+ T cells from PBMCs. Stated subset: CD45RA+ positively selected. These receptors were taken from a man younger than 30 in good health. Some clones in this sample may be carry-over from other donors' samples.

This clone appeared a single time. The gene calls are TRBV7-2 and TRBJ2-7; D uncertain. V gave up 5 bases and J gave up 5 bases, with 22 bases separating them. CDR3 length: 16 amino acids. CDR1 and CDR2 from the germline V gene are SGHTA and FQGNSA. DNA for the CDR3: TGTGCCAGCAGCCTAATGGTAGGGAACTACTACGACGAGCAGTACTTC. Protein: CASSLMVGNYYDEQYF. The whole variable domain, remainder taken from reference TRBV7-2 and TRBJ2-7, is GAGVSQSPSNKVTEKGKDVELRCDPISGHTALYWYRQSLGQGLEFLIYFQGNSAPDKSGLPSDRFSAERTGGSVSTLTIQRTQQEDSAVYLCASSLMVGNYYDEQYFGPGTRLTVT.

The chain employs TRBV11-3 and TRBJ2-2; D may match TRBD1 or TRBD2 (5 bases each). CDR1 and CDR2 (germline): SGHNT, YENEEA. Trimming removed 1 base from V and 7 bases from J, with 10 bases in between. The CDR3 length is 14 residues. The CDR3 bases are TGTGCCAGCAGCTTAGGACTAAGGGGCGGGGAGCTGTTTTTT. This codes for CASSLGLRGGELFF.

CDR3 protein: CASSLIGGGSTEAFF. For the CDR3, the DNA is TGCGCCAGCAGCTTGATCGGGGGAGGTAGCACTGAAGCTTTCTTT. The chain employs TRBV5-1 and TRBJ1-1, with a tentative D call TRBD1 (5 bases). Germline assignment: CDR1 SGHRS and CDR2 YFSETQ. The CDR3 extends over 15 amino acids. V was shortened by 1 base and J by 4 bases, with 14 bases between the two germline ends.

This clone was observed a single time. The V gene is TRBV6-5, the J gene TRBJ2-7, with a tentative D call TRBD2 (6 bases). This CDR3 has 15 residues. V was cut by 0 bases and J by 13 bases, with 22 bases left in between. CDR1 MNHEY and CDR2 SVGAGI come from the germline V gene. The CDR3, as DNA: TGTGCCAGCAGTTACTCAGGTAGCGGTAGCGTCTACACTTACTTC. Encoded protein: CASSYSGSGSVYTYF.

This clone showed up just once. Other DNA sequences within the sample encode an identical CDR3. The chain is built from TRBV7-9 and TRBJ2-1; D is perhaps TRBD2 (6 bases). The CDR3 is made up of 14 amino acids. With 5 bases removed from V and 0 bases from J, the gap between germline ends came to 8 bases. Germline V gene data show CDR1 as SEHNR and CDR2 as FQNEAQ (reference sequence). This CDR3 is CASSPGGSYNEQFF. Here the CDR3 DNA reads TGTGCCAGCAGCCCCGGGGGCTCCTACAATGAGCAGTTCTTC.

The V and J genes are TRBV6-6 and TRBJ1-4, with D uncertain. Trimming left V 4 bases short and J 7 bases short, with 19 bases between. CDR1 MNHNY and CDR2 SVGAGI come from the germline V gene (reference sequence). The CDR3 is 16 residues long. The CDR3 region has the DNA TGTGCCAGCAGTTTGACGGACCCCTCAATGCGTGAAAAACTGTTTTTT. It specifies CASSLTDPSMREKLFF.

This chain links TRBV5-5 with TRBJ2-1, with no clear D. The ends were cut back, 0 bases at V and 9 bases at J, with 13 bases in the middle. The CDR3 loop spans 14 amino acids. In germline, CDR1 is SGHKS, CDR2 YYEKEE (reference sequence). The CDR3: CASSLDALGSEQFF. The CDR3 DNA is TGTGCCAGCAGCTTGGACGCCCTCGGCAGTGAGCAGTTCTTC.

The CDR3 nucleotides read TGTGCCAGCAGCCAGGGACTAGCGGACCCCTACGAGCAGTACTTC. It yields the protein CASSQGLADPYEQYF. The V and J genes are TRBV7-9 and TRBJ2-7; the match to TRBD2 covers 11 bases. Germline CDR1 is SEHNR and CDR2 is FQNEAQ (reference sequence). This CDR3 is 15 amino acids long. J was trimmed by 2 bases and V by 5 bases; bases with no gene match: 5.

J is TRBJ2-1 and V is TRBV5-1; 8 bases line up with TRBD2. Trimming took 6 bases from V and 0 from J; bases not matched to a gene: 8. The germline CDR1 and CDR2 sequences are SGHRS and YFSETQ. The CDR3 sequence is 16 residues long. The CDR3 DNA sequence: TGCGCCAGCAACCCCGGGGGGGCGCGCTCCTACAATGAGCAGTTCTTC. Translated, it gives CASNPGGARSYNEQFF.

V gene TRBV9 combines with J gene TRBJ2-5; D might be TRBD2 (6 bases). CDR1 is SGDLS, CDR2 YYNGEE, per germline. This CDR3 is 15 amino acids long. Trimming stripped 5 bases from V and 7 bases from J, with 21 bases between. The CDR3 sequence: CASSRRDSPYGTQYF. CDR3 DNA sequence: TGTGCCAGCAGTCGAAGGGACTCCCCATACGGGACCCAGTACTTC.

The V and J genes are TRBV27 and TRBJ1-5; D perhaps matches TRBD1 (5 bases). CDR3 length: 15 amino acids. Germline values: CDR1 MNHEY, CDR2 SMNVEV (reference sequence). V was clipped by 2 bases and J by 6 bases, with 14 bases between them. CDR3 residues: CASSLTGIKSQPQHF. Here the CDR3 DNA reads TGTGCCAGCAGTTTAACAGGTATTAAAAGTCAGCCCCAGCATTTT.

The rearrangement links TRBV5-6 to TRBJ2-5; D possibly corresponds to TRBD1 (5 bases). This CDR3 has 16 residues. Germline-derived CDR1 and CDR2 are SGHDT and YYEEEE. V was cut by 0 bases and J by 5 bases, with 17 bases left in between. The CDR3 loop reads CASSLDQGEVLETQYF. CDR3 coding DNA: TGTGCCAGCAGCTTGGACCAGGGTGAGGTCCTTGAGACCCAGTACTTC.

The gene calls are TRBV4-2 and TRBJ2-1; perhaps TRBD2 as D (5 bases). The germline gives CDR1 LGHNA, CDR2 YNFKEQ. The CDR3 totals 15 residues. Trimming removed 5 bases at V and 10 bases at J, with 21 bases between. CDR3 amino acids: CASSSPGERAEEQFF. In nucleotides, the CDR3 is TGTGCCAGCAGCTCCCCGGGTGAGCGAGCGGAGGAGCAGTTCTTC.

The V gene is TRBV7-6, the J gene TRBJ2-7; D remains unclear. The CDR3 is 12 residues long. Germline assignment: CDR1 SGHVS and CDR2 FNYEAQ. Trimming took 5 bases from V and 4 from J, leaving 9 bases between them. The CDR3 DNA reads TGTGCCAGCAGCCCATCGGTTTACGAGCAGTACTTC. It is translated as CASSPSVYEQYF.

This chain links TRBV9 with TRBJ1-3; no clear D. The germline V gene encodes CDR1 SGDLS and CDR2 YYNGEE. The CDR3 covers 17 residues. The V end was cut by 0 bases, the J end by 2 bases, with 15 bases between. As DNA, the CDR3 is TGTGCCAGCAGCGTAGCTATTGGGATGCCCCCTGGAAACACCATATATTTT. Protein: CASSVAIGMPPGNTIYF.

The CDR3 DNA follows: TGTGCCAGCAGCTTATGGGGGGGCCGAGAGACCCAGTACTTC. Amino acids: CASSLWGGRETQYF. The chain is built from TRBV11-2 and TRBJ2-5, with D perhaps TRBD2 (7 bases). Looked up from germline, CDR1 is SGHAT and CDR2 is FQNNGV. V was pared by 2 bases and J by 4 bases, with 11 bases between. This CDR3 has 14 amino acids.

The V call is TRBV5-1, the J call TRBJ2-1; D is possibly TRBD2 (5 bases). Trimming shortened V by 1 base and J by 8 bases, and 16 bases separated the two germline ends. CDR3 length equals 15 residues. Germline assignment: CDR1 SGHRS and CDR2 YFSETQ. The CDR3 is CASSLIGSLSDEQFF. In DNA form, the CDR3 reads TGCGCCAGCAGCTTGATTGGGAGCCTTTCGGATGAGCAGTTCTTC.

The chain joins TRBV6-5 to TRBJ1-5; 10 bases fit TRBD1. The CDR3 runs to 13 residues. From germline, CDR1 is MNHEY and CDR2 SVGAGI. Trimming took 8 bases from V and 7 from J; bases not matched to a gene: 5. The CDR3 DNA sequence: TGTGCCAGCCGACAGGGGGCGAGGCAGCCCCAGCATTTT. It is translated as CASRQGARQPQHF.

The chain links TRBV4-1 to TRBJ2-3; D perhaps matches TRBD2 (6 bases). The germline V and J ends were trimmed by 0 bases and 5 bases, with 15 bases remaining between them. The V gene's germline CDR1 is MGHRA and CDR2 YSYEKL. The CDR3 contains 16 residues. The CDR3 DNA is TGCGCCAGCAGCCAAGATCGCTCAGGGCGGGGAGATACGCAGTATTTT. Protein product: CASSQDRSGRGDTQYF.

The gene calls are TRBV25-1 and TRBJ2-7; 8 bases are a match to TRBD1. CDR3 length: 17 residues. V lost 6 bases and J lost 4; bases outside the gene matches: 17. Germline CDR1 is MGHDK and CDR2 is SYGVNS. The chain's CDR3 is CASRTNSGQGNQYEQYF. CDR3 coding DNA: TGTGCCAGCAGGACAAATAGCGGACAGGGAAACCAGTACGAGCAGTACTTC.

The V call is TRBV5-1, the J call TRBJ1-1; 7 nucleotides match TRBD1. V trimming: 5 bases; J trimming: 0 bases; junction bases outside the gene matches: 10. The CDR3 is made up of 16 amino acids. Germline V CDR1 and CDR2: SGHRS, YFSETQ. The CDR3 nucleotides read TGCGCCAGCAGAAGACAGGGTGGGCGAATGAACACTGAAGCTTTCTTT. It yields the protein CASRRQGGRMNTEAFF.